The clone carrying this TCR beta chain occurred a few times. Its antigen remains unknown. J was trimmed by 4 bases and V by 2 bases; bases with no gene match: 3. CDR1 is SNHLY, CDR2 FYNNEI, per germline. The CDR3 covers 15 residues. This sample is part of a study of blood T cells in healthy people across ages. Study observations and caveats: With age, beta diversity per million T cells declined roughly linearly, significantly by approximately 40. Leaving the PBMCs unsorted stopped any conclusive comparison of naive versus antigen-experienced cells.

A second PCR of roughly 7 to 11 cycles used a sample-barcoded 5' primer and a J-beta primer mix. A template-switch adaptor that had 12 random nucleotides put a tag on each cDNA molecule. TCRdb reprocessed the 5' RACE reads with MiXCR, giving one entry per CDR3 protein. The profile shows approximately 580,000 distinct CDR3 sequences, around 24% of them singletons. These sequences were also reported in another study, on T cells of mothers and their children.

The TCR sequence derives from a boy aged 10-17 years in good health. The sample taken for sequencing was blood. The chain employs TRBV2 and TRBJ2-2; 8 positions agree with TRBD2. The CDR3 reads CASSERLAGTGELFF. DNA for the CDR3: TGTGCCAGCAGTGAACGGCTAGCGGGCACCGGGGAGCTGTTTTTT.